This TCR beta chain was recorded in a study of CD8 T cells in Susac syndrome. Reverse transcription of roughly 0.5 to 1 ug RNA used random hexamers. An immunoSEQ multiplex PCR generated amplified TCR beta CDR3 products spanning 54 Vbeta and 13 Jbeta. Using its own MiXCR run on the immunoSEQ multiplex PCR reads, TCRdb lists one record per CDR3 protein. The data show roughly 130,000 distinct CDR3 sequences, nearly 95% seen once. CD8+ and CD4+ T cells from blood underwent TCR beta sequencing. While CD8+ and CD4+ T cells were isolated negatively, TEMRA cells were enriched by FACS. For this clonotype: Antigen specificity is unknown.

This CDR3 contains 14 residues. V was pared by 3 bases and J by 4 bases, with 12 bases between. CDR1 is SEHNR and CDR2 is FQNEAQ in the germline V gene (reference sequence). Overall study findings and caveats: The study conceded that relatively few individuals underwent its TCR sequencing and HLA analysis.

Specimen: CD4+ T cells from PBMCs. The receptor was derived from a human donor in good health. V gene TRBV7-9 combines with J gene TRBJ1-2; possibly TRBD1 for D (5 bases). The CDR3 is CASSLAGPRYGYTF. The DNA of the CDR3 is TGTGCCAGCAGCTTGGCGGGACCGCGCTATGGCTACACCTTC. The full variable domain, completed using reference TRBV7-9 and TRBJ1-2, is DTGVSQNPRHKITKRGQNVTFRCDPISEHNRLYWYRQTLGQGPEFLTYFQNEAQLEKSRLLSDRFSAERPKGSFSTLEIQRTEQGDSAMYLCASSLAGPRYGYTFGSGTRLTVV.